This passage covers 22 T cell receptor beta chains from one sample sequenced in a study of Ad26.COV2.S vaccination and SARS-CoV-2 variants. TCRdb's table, derived via immunoSEQ multiplex PCR, lists solely in-frame clones and lacks some. Of about 440,000 clones in the sample, 90% were seen once. The treatment denotes: 15 to 20 received Ad26.COV2.S at low or high dose, single or two shots; 5 received placebo; per-sample allocation not given. Samples came from day 63 after the first vaccine or placebo injection. The specimen was peripheral blood, collected in a trial of Ad26.COV2.S vaccine versus placebo. The receptors originated from a person between 18 and 59 years old who received the Ad26.COV2.S COVID-19 vaccine or a placebo.

A single count supports this clone. The V gene is TRBV9, the J gene TRBJ1-4; D unresolved. The V gene's germline CDR1 is SGDLS and CDR2 YYNGEE. The CDR3 runs to 16 residues. Trimming cost V 0 bases and J 5 bases, with 14 bases left between them. CDR3 region: CASSVANGEINEKLFF. The CDR3 region has the DNA TGTGCCAGCAGCGTAGCTAACGGAGAAATAAATGAAAAACTGTTTTTT.

This clone appeared a single time. The same CDR3 also results from other DNA sequences found in this sample. The genes are TRBV27 and TRBJ2-5; D is ambiguous. Germline V gives CDR1 MNHEY, CDR2 SMNVEV (reference sequence). The CDR3 runs 11 residues. The germline V and J ends were trimmed by 5 bases and 5 bases, with 6 bases remaining between them. The CDR3 DNA is TGTGCCAGCAGTATGGGGGAGACCCAGTACTTC. It yields the protein CASSMGETQYF.

The chain couples TRBV28 to TRBJ2-3; a weak D match, TRBD2 (6 bases). The CDR3 loop spans 15 amino acids. Deletions cut 5 bases from V and 1 base from J, with 13 bases between. Per the germline V gene, CDR1 is MDHEN and CDR2 is SYDVKM. CDR3 amino acids: CASSQSGLGTDTQYF. Here the CDR3 DNA reads TGTGCCAGCAGTCAATCGGGACTCGGCACAGATACGCAGTATTTT.

This CDR3 reads CASSVTGGEYNEQFF. The CDR3 DNA follows: TGTGCCAGTAGTGTTACAGGGGGGGAATACAATGAGCAGTTCTTC. The chain is built from TRBV19 and TRBJ2-1; perhaps TRBD1 as D (8 bases). Germline assignment: CDR1 LNHDA and CDR2 SQIVND (reference sequence). V was trimmed by 5 bases and J by 4 bases, leaving 15 bases between them. The length of the CDR3 is 15 residues.

The chain couples TRBV4-2 to TRBJ2-7; maybe TRBD1 (6 bases). Germline CDR1 is LGHNA and CDR2 is YNFKEQ. The CDR3 has 15 residues. V shed 4 bases and J shed 2 bases, with 15 bases lying between them. For the CDR3, the DNA is TGTGCCAGCAGCCTTAGAGGGGACACCCCCTACGAGCAGTACTTC. Its protein product is CASSLRGDTPYEQYF.

V is TRBV4-3 and J is TRBJ1-2, with D unresolved. The V gene's germline CDR1 is LGHNA and CDR2 YSLEER. The CDR3 covers 16 residues. Deletions cut 0 bases from V and 2 bases from J, with 13 bases between. CDR3: CASSQDRLGWNYGYTF. For the CDR3, the DNA is TGCGCCAGCAGCCAAGATCGTTTGGGGTGGAACTATGGCTACACCTTC.

The chain links TRBV4-2 to TRBJ2-1; 7 nucleotides agree with TRBD2. V was pared by 1 base and J by 4 bases, with 13 bases of the junction left unmatched. The CDR3 extends over 18 amino acids. Germline CDR1 is LGHNA and CDR2 is YNFKEQ. The CDR3 coding sequence is TGTGCCAGCAGCCAAGTAGGGTTTGGAGCGGGATCTTACAATGAGCAGTTCTTC. Translated, it gives CASSQVGFGAGSYNEQFF.

The chain uses TRBV30 and TRBJ2-3; the D is unclear. The CDR3 has 11 amino acids. Per the germline V gene, CDR1 is GTSNPN and CDR2 is SVGIG (reference sequence). Between the trimmed V and J ends, which lost 4 bases and 5 bases, there was a span of 7 bases. The CDR3 DNA reads as TGTGCCTGGACAACCCGAGATACGCAGTATTTT. Its translation is CAWTTRDTQYF. The variable domain in full, with the rest retrieved from reference TRBV30 and TRBJ2-3, is SQTIHQWPATLVQPVGSPLSLECTVEGTSNPNLYWYRQAAGRGLQLLFYSVGIGQISSEVPQNLSASRPQDRQFILSSKKLLLSDSGFYLCAWTTRDTQYFGPGTRLTVL.

The chain links TRBV10-3 to TRBJ1-5; unclear D gene. Looked up from germline, CDR1 is ENHRY and CDR2 is SYGVKD. The ends were cut back, 3 bases at V and 6 bases at J, with 12 bases in the middle. There are 14 residues in the CDR3. The CDR3 nucleotides read TGTGCCATCAGTGATCCGAAAGTGGGTCAGCCCCAGCATTTT. Translated: CAISDPKVGQPQHF.

The chain combines TRBV5-5 with TRBJ1-5; the D is unclear. In germline, CDR1 is SGHKS, CDR2 YYEKEE (reference sequence). CDR3 size: 13 residues. The V end was cut by 4 bases, the J end by 2 bases, with 7 bases between. The DNA for the CDR3 is TGTGCCAGCAGCCACACGCGCAATCAGCCCCAGCATTTT. It specifies CASSHTRNQPQHF.

The rearrangement uses TRBV18 and TRBJ2-2; TRBD2 matches at 10 bases. J gave up 0 bases and V 3 bases, and 1 base lay outside the gene matches. The CDR3 is 16 amino acids. The germline V gene has CDR1 KGHSH and CDR2 LQKENI. CDR3 protein: CASSPTSGTNTGELFF. CDR3 nucleotide sequence: TGTGCCAGCTCACCTACTAGCGGGACGAACACCGGGGAGCTGTTTTTT.

The chain has TRBV29-1 and TRBJ1-1; possibly TRBD1 for D (5 bases). Germline CDR1 SQVTM, CDR2 ANQGSEA. This CDR3 is 14 amino acids long. Trimming cost V 1 base and J 1 base, with 10 bases left between them. In nucleotides, the CDR3 is TGCAGCGTTGAAGGGGGTCAGGGGAACACTGAAGCTTTCTTT. Translating gives CSVEGGQGNTEAFF.

The chain uses TRBV6-2 or TRBV6-3 and TRBJ2-3; unclear D gene. V gave up 0 bases and J gave up 1 base, with 11 bases separating them. CDR3 size: 16 residues. CDR1 and CDR2 (germline): MNHEY, SVGEGT. In DNA, the CDR3 is TGTGCCAGCAGTTACTCCAGCAGCGACGGCACAGATACGCAGTATTTT. Its translation: CASSYSSSDGTDTQYF.

The chain employs TRBV28 and TRBJ2-2; possible D gene TRBD1, 5 bases. Per the germline V gene, CDR1 is MDHEN and CDR2 is SYDVKM. The CDR3 is 13 amino acids. Trimming took off 6 bases at V and 4 bases at J, with 9 bases between the two ends. The CDR3 DNA sequence: TGTGCCAGCAGCTTGGGGCGCACCGGGGAGCTGTTTTTT. The encoded protein is CASSLGRTGELFF.

This chain connects TRBV6-5 to TRBJ2-2; D might be TRBD2 (6 bases). The V end lost 1 base, the J end lost 6 bases, and 12 bases lay between the germline ends. This CDR3 has 15 residues. The germline gives CDR1 MNHEY, CDR2 SVGAGI. In nucleotides, the CDR3 is TGTGCCAGCAGTTACTTCGGGAGAAGGGCCGGGGAGCTGTTTTTT. Its translation: CASSYFGRRAGELFF.

This clone was recorded only once. The chain has TRBV13 and TRBJ2-5; D is unresolved. CDR3 length: 15 residues. Germline values: CDR1 PRHDT, CDR2 FYEKMQ (reference sequence). V was cut by 4 bases and J by 1 base, with 13 bases left in between. The CDR3 region is CASSSGPNPQETQYF. In nucleotides, the CDR3 is TGTGCCAGCAGCTCCGGGCCTAACCCCCAAGAGACCCAGTACTTC.

This clone was detected only once. This chain joins TRBV2 and TRBJ2-7; 8 bases are shared with TRBD2. Germline CDR1 SNHLY, CDR2 FYNNEI. CDR3 length: 15 amino acids. V was pared by 1 base and J by 4 bases, with 6 bases of the junction left unmatched. Here the CDR3 reads CASSEELADQYEQYF. Written as DNA, the CDR3 is TGTGCCAGCAGTGAAGAACTAGCGGATCAGTACGAGCAGTACTTC.

The V call is TRBV6-5, the J call TRBJ2-1; D is unclear. Germline CDR1 and CDR2: MNHEY and SVGAGI. CDR3 length: 13 amino acids. V was shortened by 3 bases and J by 6 bases, with 9 bases between the two germline ends. The CDR3 reads CASSYGQFNEQFF. The DNA for the CDR3 is TGTGCCAGCAGTTATGGCCAGTTCAATGAGCAGTTCTTC.

Concerning this clone: Other DNA sequences in the sample encode the same CDR3. The chain uses TRBV28 and TRBJ2-1, with D unclear. Trimming left V 4 bases short and J 8 bases short, with 6 bases between. CDR3 length equals 11 residues. The germline gives CDR1 MDHEN, CDR2 SYDVKM. The CDR3 region is CASSSSDEQFF. The CDR3 bases are TGTGCCAGCAGTTCCTCGGATGAGCAGTTCTTC.

This clone was detected only once. This rearrangement joins TRBV9 to TRBJ2-1, with 10 positions matching TRBD1. Germline V lookup: CDR1 SGDLS, CDR2 YYNGEE. CDR3 length: 14 residues. J gave up 3 bases and V 7 bases, and 4 bases lay outside the gene matches. The CDR3 nucleotides read TGTGCCAGCGGAGGGACAGGGGACTACAATGAGCAGTTCTTC. Translating it yields CASGGTGDYNEQFF. Full variable domain (remainder filled in from reference TRBV9 and TRBJ2-1): DSGVTQTPKHLITATGQRVTLRCSPRSGDLSVYWYQQSLDQGLQFLIQYYNGEERAKGNILERFSAQQFPDLHSELNLSSLELGDSALYFCASGGTGDYNEQFFGPGTRLTVL.

Worth noting for this clone: Its ends do not fully match the called genes, so a read error is possible. This chain joins TRBV7-7 and TRBJ2-5; D may match TRBD1 or TRBD2 (5 bases each). This CDR3 has 15 residues. Germline CDR1 SSHAT, CDR2 FNYEAQ (reference sequence). The CDR3 coding sequence is TGTGCTAGCAGCTTAGCCGGGTTGGGGGTGGAGACCCAGTACTTC. This encodes CASSLAGLGVETQYF.

This chain uses TRBV5-1 with TRBJ2-3; 8 positions agree with TRBD1. The CDR3 loop spans 14 amino acids. CDR1 is SGHRS, CDR2 YFSETQ, per germline. The junction had 2 bases not matched to a gene; V was cut back by 0 bases and J by 5 bases. The CDR3 DNA is TGCGCCAGCAGCTTGGTACAGGGGGGAGATACGCAGTATTTT. As protein: CASSLVQGGDTQYF.